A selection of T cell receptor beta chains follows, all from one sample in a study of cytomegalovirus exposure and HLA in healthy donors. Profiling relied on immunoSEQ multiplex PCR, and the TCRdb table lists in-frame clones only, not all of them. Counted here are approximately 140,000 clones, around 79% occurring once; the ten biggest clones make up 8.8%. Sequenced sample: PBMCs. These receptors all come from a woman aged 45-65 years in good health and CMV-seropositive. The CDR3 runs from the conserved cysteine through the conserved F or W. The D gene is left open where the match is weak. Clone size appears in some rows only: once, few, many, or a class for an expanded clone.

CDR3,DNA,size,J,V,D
CASSRSPDVQGAGEKLFF,TGTGCCAGCAGCCGAAGCCCCGACGTACAGGGGGCGGGTGAAAAACTGTTTTTT,.,TRBJ1-4,TRBV5-5,TRBD1
CASRVTGGTDTQYF,TGTGCCAGTAGGGTGACAGGGGGCACAGATACGCAGTATTTT,.,TRBJ2-3,TRBV19,TRBD1
CASSLGTENEQFF,TGTGCCAGCAGCTTAGGGACAGAGAATGAGCAGTTCTTC,few,TRBJ2-1,TRBV7-3,TRBD1
CASSPGTGKNEKLFF,TGTGCCAGCAGCCCCGGGACAGGGAAAAATGAAAAACTGTTTTTT,once,TRBJ1-4,TRBV11-2,TRBD1
CAIREGGTYNSPLHF,TGTGCCATCCGGGAGGGAGGAACCTATAATTCACCCCTCCACTTT,.,TRBJ1-6,TRBV10-3,.
CASRRLVGNEQFF,TGTGCCAGCAGGCGACTAGTGGGCAATGAGCAGTTCTTC,.,TRBJ2-1,TRBV27,.
CASSLGGWGGDTEAFF,TGTGCCAGCAGCCTGGGTGGGTGGGGGGGAGACACTGAAGCTTTCTTT,.,TRBJ1-1,TRBV5-4,.
CSVDSDSGNTIYF,TGCAGCGTTGATTCGGACAGCGGAAACACCATATATTTT,few,TRBJ1-3,TRBV29-1,.
CASSPPRAGGFF,TGTGCCAGCTCACCACCGCGGGCGGGTGGCTTCTTC,.,TRBJ2-1,TRBV18,.
CASSGTGSGNQPQHF,TGTGCCAGCAGCGGTACAGGGTCCGGCAATCAGCCCCAGCATTTT,.,TRBJ1-5,TRBV28,.
CASAVRGDNSPLHF,TGTGCCAGCGCCGTCCGGGGAGATAATTCACCCCTCCACTTT,.,TRBJ1-6,TRBV6-6,.
CASSCVQVSNQPQHF,TGTGCCAGCAGCTGTGTGCAGGTTAGCAATCAGCCCCAGCATTTT,once,TRBJ1-5,TRBV5-6,.
CSGLEQETQYF,TGCAGCGGACTGGAACAAGAGACCCAGTACTTC,.,TRBJ2-5,TRBV20-1,.
CASSVGGRGRLNEQFF,TGTGCCAGCAGCGTAGGCGGCAGGGGGCGCCTCAATGAGCAGTTCTTC,few,TRBJ2-1,TRBV9,TRBD1
CASSLSGSSGNTIYF,TGTGCCAGCAGCTTATCCGGGTCCTCTGGAAACACCATATATTTT,.,TRBJ1-3,TRBV7-8,.
CASILERPPTTGELFF,TGTGCCAGCATCCTGGAGAGACCCCCCACAACCGGGGAGCTGTTTTTT,.,TRBJ2-2,TRBV25-1,.
CASSPTSGGETQYF,TGTGCCAGCAGCCCGACTAGCGGGGGGGAGACCCAGTACTTC,.,TRBJ2-5,TRBV7-2,TRBD2
CASSTRTVPYGYTF,TGTGCCAGCAGCACGAGGACAGTTCCTTATGGCTACACCTTC,.,TRBJ1-2,TRBV5-6,.
CASSRVTGLNEQFF,TGTGCCAGCAGTCGCGTGACAGGGCTTAATGAGCAGTTCTTC,.,TRBJ2-1,TRBV25-1,TRBD1
CASSPGTDKLSPLHF,TGCGCCAGCAGCCCCGGGACAGATAAACTTTCACCCCTCCACTTT,.,TRBJ1-6,TRBV5-1,TRBD1
CASSDSSGGSYGYTF,TGTGCCAGCAGCGATTCGTCGGGGGGATCCTATGGCTACACCTTC,.,TRBJ1-2,TRBV6-5,.
CASSENKSWRGGWETQYF,TGCGCCAGCAGTGAGAATAAATCATGGCGGGGGGGCTGGGAGACCCAGTACTTC,.,TRBJ2-5,TRBV10-2,TRBD2
CASSAGRGGRSEQYF,TGTGCCAGCAGCGCCGGACGGGGGGGGAGGAGCGAGCAGTACTTC,once,TRBJ2-7,TRBV5-4,TRBD2
CASSFAGRYYGYTF,TGTGCCAGCAGCTTCGCAGGCCGTTACTATGGCTACACCTTC,.,TRBJ1-2,TRBV7-9,.
CASSIGDSYEQYF,TGTGCCAGTAGTATAGGGGACAGCTACGAGCAGTACTTC,.,TRBJ2-7,TRBV19,TRBD1
CASSLEQGWDEQFF,TGTGCCAGCAGCTTAGAGCAGGGTTGGGATGAGCAGTTCTTC,.,TRBJ2-1,TRBV7-9,.
CASTQGAGNIQYF,TGCGCCAGCACACAGGGGGCAGGGAACATTCAGTACTTC,.,TRBJ2-4,TRBV5-1,TRBD1
CASSLGQGLNTGELFF,TGTGCCAGCAGCCTAGGACAGGGCTTGAACACCGGGGAGCTGTTTTTT,.,TRBJ2-2,TRBV4-2,TRBD1
CASSLGVGGGEQFF,TGTGCCAGCAGCTTGGGGGTCGGGGGAGGTGAGCAGTTCTTC,.,TRBJ2-1,TRBV5-6,.
CASSEAWGTGGDEQYF,TGTGCCAGCAGTGAAGCATGGGGGACAGGGGGAGACGAGCAGTACTTC,.,TRBJ2-7,TRBV6-1,TRBD1
CASGLARGDSYEQYF,TGTGCCAGCGGACTAGCTCGGGGGGACTCCTACGAGCAGTACTTC,.,TRBJ2-7,TRBV6-1,TRBD2
CAISETGGIETQYF,TGTGCCATCAGTGAGACAGGGGGGATCGAGACCCAGTACTTC,.,TRBJ2-5,TRBV10-3,TRBD1
CSARTEGDTIYF,TGCAGCGCCCGGACAGAAGGGGACACCATATATTTT,few,TRBJ1-3,TRBV29-1,.
CASSVSLGGGYTF,TGTGCCAGCAGCGTTTCCTTGGGCGGGGGCTACACCTTC,.,TRBJ1-2,TRBV28,.
CASSLTDNNAGYGYTF,TGTGCCAGCAGCTTGACGGATAATAATGCAGGTTATGGCTACACCTTC,.,TRBJ1-2,TRBV5-4,.
CASTQGWRRGGPDTQYF,TGTGCCAGCACACAAGGCTGGCGGCGGGGGGGCCCAGATACGCAGTATTTT,.,TRBJ2-3,TRBV2,TRBD2
CAWSPGQGFYGYTF,TGTGCCTGGAGTCCAGGACAGGGGTTCTATGGCTACACCTTC,.,TRBJ1-2,TRBV30,TRBD1
CASSEAGTYTEAFF,TGTGCCAGCAGTGAAGCCGGGACTTACACTGAAGCTTTCTTT,.,TRBJ1-1,TRBV25-1,.
CASRSGGGTEAFF,TGTGCCAGCAGGTCGGGGGGGGGTACTGAAGCTTTCTTT,few,TRBJ1-1,TRBV27,.
CASSTTSRSYNEQFF,TGTGCCAGCAGTACGACTAGTCGCTCCTACAATGAGCAGTTCTTC,.,TRBJ2-1,TRBV7-2,.
CASSVSGGASYEQYF,TGTGCCAGCAGCGTTAGCGGGGGGGCATCCTACGAGCAGTACTTC,.,TRBJ2-7,TRBV6-1,TRBD2